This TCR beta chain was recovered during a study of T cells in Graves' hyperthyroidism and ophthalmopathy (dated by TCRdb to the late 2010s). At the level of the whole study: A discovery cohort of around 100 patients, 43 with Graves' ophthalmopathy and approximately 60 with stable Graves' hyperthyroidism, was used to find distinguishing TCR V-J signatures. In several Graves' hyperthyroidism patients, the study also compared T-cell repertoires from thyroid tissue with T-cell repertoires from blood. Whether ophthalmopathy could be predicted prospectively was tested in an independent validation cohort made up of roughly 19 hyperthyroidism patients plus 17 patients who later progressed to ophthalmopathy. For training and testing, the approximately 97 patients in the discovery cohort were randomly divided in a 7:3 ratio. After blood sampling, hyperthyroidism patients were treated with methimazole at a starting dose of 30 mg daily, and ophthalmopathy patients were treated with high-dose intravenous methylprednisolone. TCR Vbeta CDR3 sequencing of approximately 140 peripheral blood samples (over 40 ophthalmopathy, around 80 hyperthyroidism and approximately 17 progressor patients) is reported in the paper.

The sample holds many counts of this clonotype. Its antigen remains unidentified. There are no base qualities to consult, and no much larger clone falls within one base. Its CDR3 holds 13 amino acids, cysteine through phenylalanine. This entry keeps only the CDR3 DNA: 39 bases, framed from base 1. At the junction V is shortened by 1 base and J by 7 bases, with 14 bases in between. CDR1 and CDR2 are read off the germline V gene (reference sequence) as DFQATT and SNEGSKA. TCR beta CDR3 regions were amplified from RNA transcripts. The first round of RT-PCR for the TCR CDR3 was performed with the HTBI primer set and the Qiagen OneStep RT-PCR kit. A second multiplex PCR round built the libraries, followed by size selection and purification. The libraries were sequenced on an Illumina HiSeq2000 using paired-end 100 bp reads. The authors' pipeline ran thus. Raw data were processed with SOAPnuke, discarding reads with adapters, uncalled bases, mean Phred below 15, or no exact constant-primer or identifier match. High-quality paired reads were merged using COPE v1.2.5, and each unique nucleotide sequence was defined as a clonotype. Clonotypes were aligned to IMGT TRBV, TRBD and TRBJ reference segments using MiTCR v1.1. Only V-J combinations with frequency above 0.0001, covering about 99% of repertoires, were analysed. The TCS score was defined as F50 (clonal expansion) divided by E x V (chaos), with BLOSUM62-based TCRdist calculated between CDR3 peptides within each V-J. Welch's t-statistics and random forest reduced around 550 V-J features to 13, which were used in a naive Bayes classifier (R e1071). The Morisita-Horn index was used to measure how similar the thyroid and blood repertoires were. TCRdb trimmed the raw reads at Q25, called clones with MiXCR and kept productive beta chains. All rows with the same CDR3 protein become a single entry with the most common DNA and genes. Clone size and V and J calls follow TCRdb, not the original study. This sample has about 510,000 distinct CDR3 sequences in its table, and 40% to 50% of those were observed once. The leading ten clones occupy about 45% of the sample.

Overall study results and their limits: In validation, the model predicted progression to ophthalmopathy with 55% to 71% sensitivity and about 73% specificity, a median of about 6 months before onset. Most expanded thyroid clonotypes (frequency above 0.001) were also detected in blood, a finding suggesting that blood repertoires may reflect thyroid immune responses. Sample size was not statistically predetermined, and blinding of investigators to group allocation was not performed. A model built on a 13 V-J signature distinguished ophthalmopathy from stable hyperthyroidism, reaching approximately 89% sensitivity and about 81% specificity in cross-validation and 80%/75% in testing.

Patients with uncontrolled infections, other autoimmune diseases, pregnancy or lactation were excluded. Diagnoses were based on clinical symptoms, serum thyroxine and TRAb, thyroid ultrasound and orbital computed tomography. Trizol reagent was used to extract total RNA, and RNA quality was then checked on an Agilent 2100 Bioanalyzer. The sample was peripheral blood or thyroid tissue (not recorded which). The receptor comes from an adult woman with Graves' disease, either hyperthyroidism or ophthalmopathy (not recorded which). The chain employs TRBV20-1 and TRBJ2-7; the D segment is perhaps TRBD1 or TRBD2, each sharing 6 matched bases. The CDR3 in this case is CSARGWGREEQYF. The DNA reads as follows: TGCAGTGCTAGAGGATGGGGGCGGGAAGAGCAGTACTTC.